Reported below is one T cell receptor beta chain. The sample originates from a study of blood T cell repertoires in COVID-19. The table came from immunoSEQ multiplex PCR; TCRdb's copy has only in-frame clones and leaves some out. In the table there are fewer than 30,000 clones, 65% to 90% of which are singletons. Trimming took 6 bases from V and 8 from J, leaving 11 bases between them. Per germline, CDR1 MNHEY and CDR2 SVGAGI. The CDR3 loop spans 12 amino acids. This sequence joins TRBV6-5 and TRBJ2-1; tentatively, D is TRBD2 (5 bases). The sequencing sample was made of peripheral blood. This clonotype was sampled from a human donor in a cohort sampled during active COVID-19. The CDR3 DNA sequence: TGTGCCAGCAGCCCCCCGCGGGATGAGCAGTTCTTC. Translation gives CASSPPRDEQFF.